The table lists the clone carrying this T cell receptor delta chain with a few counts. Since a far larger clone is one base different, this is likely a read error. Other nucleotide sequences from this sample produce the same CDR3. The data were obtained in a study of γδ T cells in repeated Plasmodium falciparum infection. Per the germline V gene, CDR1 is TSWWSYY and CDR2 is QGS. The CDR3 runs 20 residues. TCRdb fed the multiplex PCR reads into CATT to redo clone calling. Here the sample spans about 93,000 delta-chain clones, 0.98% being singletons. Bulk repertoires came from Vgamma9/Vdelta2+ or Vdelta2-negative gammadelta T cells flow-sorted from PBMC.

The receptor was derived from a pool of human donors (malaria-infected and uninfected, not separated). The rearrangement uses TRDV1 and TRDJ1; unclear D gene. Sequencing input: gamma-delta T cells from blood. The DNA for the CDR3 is TGTGCTCTTGGGGAGGTCGGGAGACGGACCCCGGGAAGGTACACCGATAAGCTCATCTTT. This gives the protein CALGEVGRRTPGRYTDKLIF.